Listed here are 20 T cell receptor beta chains from one sample, sequenced in a study of siplizumab effects on memory and regulatory T cells. The repertoire was sequenced with immunoSEQ multiplex PCR; TCRdb's copy has only in-frame clones and lacks some. The sample lists approximately 94,000 clones, 93% seen once, with under 8.5% in the top ten. The specimen sequenced was CD8+ T cells sorted from blood. The receptors here all came from a human donor in good health.

The CDR3 spells CASSQDRTDSNQPQHF. The CDR3 DNA reads TGTGCCAGCAGCCAAGACAGGACAGATAGCAATCAGCCCCAGCATTTT. The rearrangement uses TRBV4-2 and TRBJ1-5; TRBD1 is a possible D gene (6 bases). Deletions cut 0 bases from V and 0 bases from J, with 9 bases between. Germline V lookup: CDR1 LGHNA, CDR2 YNFKEQ. There are 16 residues in the CDR3.

The CDR3 DNA sequence: TGCGCCAGCAGCCAAGACAAAGCGTTCGGGGAGCTGTTTTTT. Its protein is CASSQDKAFGELFF. This rearrangement joins TRBV4-1 to TRBJ2-2, with D unclear. Per the germline V gene, CDR1 is MGHRA and CDR2 is YSYEKL. Trimming took 0 bases from V and 7 from J, leaving 9 bases between them. The CDR3 covers 14 residues.

The chain joins TRBV11-2 to TRBJ2-3, with D uncertain. CDR1 is SGHAT and CDR2 is FQNNGV in the germline V gene. This CDR3 spans 17 amino acids. The ends were cut back, 0 bases at V and 5 bases at J, with 18 bases in the middle. CDR3 protein: CASSLDSVGLGKDTQYF. CDR3 sequence (DNA): TGTGCCAGCAGCTTAGATAGTGTGGGTCTGGGAAAAGATACGCAGTATTTT. The full variable domain, completed using reference TRBV11-2 and TRBJ2-3, is EAGVAQSPRYKIIEKRQSVAFWCNPISGHATLYWYQQILGQGPKLLIQFQNNGVVDDSQLPKDRFSAERLKGVDSTLKIQPAKLEDSAVYLCASSLDSVGLGKDTQYFGPGTRLTVL.

The chain combines TRBV29-1 with TRBJ1-1; D not certain. Trimming stripped 1 base from V and 0 bases from J, with 9 bases between. CDR3 length: 14 amino acids. Per germline, CDR1 SQVTM and CDR2 ANQGSEA. The CDR3 DNA sequence: TGCAGCGTTGAAGTATTCCAGATGAACACTGAAGCTTTCTTT. The encoded protein is CSVEVFQMNTEAFF. The variable domain in full, completed from reference TRBV29-1 and TRBJ1-1, reads SAVISQKPSRDICQRGTSLTIQCQVDSQVTMMFWYRQQPGQSLTLIATANQGSEATYESGFVIDKFPISRPNLTFSTLTVSNMSPEDSSIYLCSVEVFQMNTEAFFGQGTRLTVV.

The chain couples TRBV5-4 to TRBJ1-1; D unclear. Trimming stripped 5 bases from V and 2 bases from J, with 16 bases between. Per the germline V gene, CDR1 is SGHNT and CDR2 is YYREEE (reference sequence). CDR3 length equals 15 residues. The CDR3: CASSNLPGVNTEAFF. DNA of the CDR3: TGTGCCAGCAGTAACCTCCCGGGAGTAAACACTGAAGCTTTCTTT.

The chain couples TRBV9 to TRBJ2-2; 10 bases map to TRBD1. Germline CDR1 is SGDLS and CDR2 is YYNGEE. V trimming: 0 bases; J trimming: 7 bases; junction bases outside the gene matches: 6. The CDR3 totals 16 residues. CDR3 nucleotide sequence: TGTGCCAGCAGCGTAGCGCGGACAGGGGGTGGCGGGGAGCTGTTTTTT. Its protein product is CASSVARTGGGGELFF.

The genes are TRBV4-1 and TRBJ1-1; no clear D gene. V lost 1 base and J lost 1, with 4 bases in between. Germline V CDR1 and CDR2: MGHRA, YSYEKL. This CDR3 spans 13 amino acids. The CDR3 is CASSQAWNTEAFF. The CDR3 DNA sequence: TGCGCCAGCAGCCAAGCATGGAACACTGAAGCTTTCTTT.

The V gene is TRBV10-3, the J gene TRBJ2-1; no firm D call. V gave up 2 bases and J gave up 0 bases, with 8 bases separating them. Germline CDR1 is ENHRY and CDR2 is SYGVKD. This CDR3 region has 15 residues. CDR3 sequence: CAISEPGVSYNEQFF. The CDR3 DNA is TGTGCCATCAGTGAGCCGGGCGTCTCCTACAATGAGCAGTTCTTC.

The genes are TRBV6-5 and TRBJ2-5, with 8 bases that match TRBD1. CDR3 length equals 14 residues. The trim removed 4 bases at V and 4 bases at J, leaving 5 bases unmatched. Germline values: CDR1 MNHEY, CDR2 SVGAGI. CDR3 coding DNA: TGTGCCAGCAGTTTCAACAGGGGGACAGAGACCCAGTACTTC. It is translated as CASSFNRGTETQYF.

The chain couples TRBV7-3 to TRBJ2-3; D not certain. Germline lookup yields CDR1 SGHTA and CDR2 FQGTGA. The CDR3 sequence is 15 residues long. The ends were cut back, 0 bases at V and 6 bases at J, with 13 bases in the middle. In DNA, the CDR3 is TGTGCCAGCAGCTTAACGATTGATTCGACGGATACGCAGTATTTT. Encoded protein: CASSLTIDSTDTQYF.

The rearrangement joins TRBV6-1 to TRBJ2-6, with TRBD2 matching 10 bases. Trimming cost V 3 bases and J 0 bases; bases outside gene matches: 2. This CDR3 has 17 residues. Germline values: CDR1 MNHNS, CDR2 SASEGT. The CDR3 nucleotides are TGTGCCAGCAGTGAGGGACTAGCGAGCTCTGGGGCCAACGTCCTGACTTTC. This sequence encodes CASSEGLASSGANVLTF.

This sequence joins TRBV29-1 and TRBJ2-1, with 7 bases identical to TRBD2. Trimming cost V 4 bases and J 4 bases; bases outside gene matches: 10. From germline, CDR1 is SQVTM and CDR2 ANQGSEA. The CDR3 contains 15 residues. The CDR3 here is CSVVERLADYNEQFF. The CDR3 bases are TGCAGCGTTGTGGAAAGGCTAGCGGATTACAATGAGCAGTTCTTC.

This sequence joins TRBV5-4 and TRBJ1-1, with D hard to call. V shed 0 bases and J shed 2 bases, with 11 bases lying between them. Germline CDR1 reads SGHNT; CDR2 reads YYREEE (reference sequence). This CDR3 comprises 15 residues. The DNA for the CDR3 is TGTGCCAGCAGCTTGGCAGTACCCCTTAACACTGAAGCTTTCTTT. It codes for CASSLAVPLNTEAFF.

The V and J genes are TRBV10-1 and TRBJ2-2; D uncertain. The CDR3 loop spans 13 amino acids. Germline values: CDR1 WNHNN, CDR2 SYGVQD (reference sequence). V was clipped by 5 bases and J by 4 bases, with 8 bases between them. The DNA of the CDR3 is TGCGCCAGCAGTTTCAGTCCCACCGGGGAGCTGTTTTTT. This encodes CASSFSPTGELFF.

In the case of this clone: Other nucleotide sequences in the sample specify the same CDR3. The chain uses TRBV30 and TRBJ2-7, with D unclear. The ends were cut back, 0 bases at V and 4 bases at J, with 7 bases in the middle. The CDR3 loop spans 12 amino acids. CDR1 GTSNPN and CDR2 SVGIG come from the germline V gene (reference sequence). CDR3 sequence reads: CAWSVGGYEQYF. The DNA for the CDR3 is TGTGCCTGGAGTGTTGGTGGATACGAGCAGTACTTC.

J is TRBJ2-2 and V is TRBV7-9; 7 nucleotides align to TRBD1. This CDR3 region has 15 residues. The V and J ends lost 5 bases and 4 bases, in that order; junction bases with no gene match: 7. CDR1 and CDR2 from the germline V gene are SEHNR and FQNEAQ (reference sequence). The CDR3 loop reads CASSIRQGFTGELFF. The CDR3 DNA sequence: TGTGCCAGCAGCATCAGACAGGGTTTCACCGGGGAGCTGTTTTTT. Full variable domain (remainder filled in from reference TRBV7-9 and TRBJ2-2): DTGVSQNPRHKITKRGQNVTFRCDPISEHNRLYWYRQTLGQGPEFLTYFQNEAQLEKSRLLSDRFSAERPKGSFSTLEIQRTEQGDSAMYLCASSIRQGFTGELFFGEGSRLTVL.

The chain couples TRBV11-3 to TRBJ2-7; D possibly matches TRBD1 or TRBD2 (5 bases each). Germline CDR1 SGHNT, CDR2 YENEEA. Between the trimmed V and J ends, which lost 5 bases and 1 base, there was a span of 9 bases. The CDR3 runs 13 residues. The CDR3 protein is CASSPRESYEQYF. The DNA for the CDR3 is TGTGCCAGCAGCCCCAGGGAGTCCTACGAGCAGTACTTC. The full variable domain, with the rest looked up from reference TRBV11-3 and TRBJ2-7, is EAGVVQSPRYKIIEKKQPVAFWCNPISGHNTLYWYLQNLGQGPELLIRYENEEAVDDSQLPKDRFSAERLKGVDSTLKIQPAELGDSAVYLCASSPRESYEQYFGPGTRLTVT.

This rearrangement joins TRBV25-1 to TRBJ1-2; D not resolved. CDR1 and CDR2 from the germline V gene are MGHDK and SYGVNS. This CDR3 has 11 residues. V gave up 8 bases and J gave up 7 bases, with 11 bases separating them. The CDR3 DNA is TGTGCCAGCGGAGACCCGGGTGGCTACACCTTC. Translated, it gives CASGDPGGYTF.

The rearrangement links TRBV5-1 to TRBJ2-2; D gene uncertain. The CDR3 consists of 13 residues. V was cut by 5 bases and J by 4 bases, with 9 bases left in between. In germline, CDR1 is SGHRS, CDR2 YFSETQ. The CDR3 DNA sequence: TGCGCCAGCAGGGCCGCCGCCACCGGGGAGCTGTTTTTT. Translated: CASRAAATGELFF.

This clone was counted once. The gene calls are TRBV4-1 and TRBJ2-5, with 8 bases matching TRBD2. The CDR3 totals 14 residues. V shed 1 base, J shed 5 bases, and the junction held 3 bases outside the gene matches. Germline lookup yields CDR1 MGHRA and CDR2 YSYEKL. The chain's CDR3 is CASSQGTSKETQYF. In DNA form, the CDR3 reads TGCGCCAGCAGCCAAGGGACTAGCAAGGAGACCCAGTACTTC.